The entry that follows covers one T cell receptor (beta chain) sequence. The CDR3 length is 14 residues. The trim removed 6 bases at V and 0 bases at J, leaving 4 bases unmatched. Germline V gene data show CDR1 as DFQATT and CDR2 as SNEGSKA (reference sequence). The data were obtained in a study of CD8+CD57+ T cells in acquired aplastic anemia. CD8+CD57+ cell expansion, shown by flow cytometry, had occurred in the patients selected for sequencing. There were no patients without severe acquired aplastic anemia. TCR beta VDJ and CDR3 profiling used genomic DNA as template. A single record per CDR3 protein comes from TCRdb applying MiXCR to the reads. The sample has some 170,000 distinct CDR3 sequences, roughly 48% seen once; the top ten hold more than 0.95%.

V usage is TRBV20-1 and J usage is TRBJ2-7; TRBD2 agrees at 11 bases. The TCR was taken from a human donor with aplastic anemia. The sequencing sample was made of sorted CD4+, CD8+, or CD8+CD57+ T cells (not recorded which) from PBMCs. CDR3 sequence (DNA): TGCAGTGCGCAACTAGCGGGAGCCTCCTACGAGCAGTACTTC. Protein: CSAQLAGASYEQYF.